This T cell receptor (beta chain) was retrieved from a study of cytomegalovirus exposure and HLA in healthy donors. The overall study: Prior work identified more than 90 million unique TCR beta sequences in some 180 million T cells. Study findings and constraints: The authors later found TCR association rates varying by HLA locus, with DRB1 most and HLA-C fewest. Researchers reported in a later analysis that a missense DCLRE1C variant was tied to TCR beta V- and J-gene trimming.

The CDR3 consists of 15 residues. The V end was cut by 1 base, the J end by 5 bases, with 11 bases between. Per the germline V gene, CDR1 is SEHNR and CDR2 is FQNEAQ (reference sequence). The PCR contained 60 Vbeta and 13 Jbeta primers. Clones were sequenced by immunoSEQ multiplex PCR, and TCRdb holds only the in-frame ones, with some missing. The repertoire holds tens of thousands of clones, with roughly 80% as singletons. Donors consisted of healthy bone marrow donors. A remark on this clone: The antigen remains undetermined.

Sequences were obtained from PBMCs. This sequence joins TRBV7-9 and TRBJ1-4; possibly TRBD1 for D (5 bases). The receptor was isolated from a woman aged 40 to 50 in good health and CMV-seropositive. CDR3 protein: CASSLDWDSNEKLFF. The CDR3 DNA follows: TGTGCCAGCAGCTTAGACTGGGACTCCAATGAAAAACTGTTTTTT.